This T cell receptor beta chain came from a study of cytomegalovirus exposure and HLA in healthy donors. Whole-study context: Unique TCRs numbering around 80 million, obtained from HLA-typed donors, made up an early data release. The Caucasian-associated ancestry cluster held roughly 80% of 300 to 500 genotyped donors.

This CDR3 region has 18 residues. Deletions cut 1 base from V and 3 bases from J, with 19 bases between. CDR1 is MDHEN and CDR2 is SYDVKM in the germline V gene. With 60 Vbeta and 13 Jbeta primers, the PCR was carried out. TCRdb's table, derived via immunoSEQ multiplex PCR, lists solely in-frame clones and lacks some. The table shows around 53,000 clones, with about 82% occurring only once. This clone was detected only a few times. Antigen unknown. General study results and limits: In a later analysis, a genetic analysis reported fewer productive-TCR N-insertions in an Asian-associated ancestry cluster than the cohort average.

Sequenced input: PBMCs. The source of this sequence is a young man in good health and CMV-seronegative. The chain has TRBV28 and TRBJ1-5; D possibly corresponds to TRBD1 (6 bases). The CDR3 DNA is TGTGCCAGCAGTTTATCCTTCATGAAGGCAGGGGTCAATCAGCCCCAGCATTTT. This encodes CASSLSFMKAGVNQPQHF.